This TCR beta chain is drawn from a study of metastatic and nonmetastatic thyroid tumors. Study details: Repertoires were compared across blood and tumor or nodule tissue from malignant and benign thyroid patients. General observations from the study: Malignant tumors reportedly showed significantly higher TCR beta diversity than benign nodules in both blood and tumor.

Per the authors' pipeline: Differences in CDR3 between clinicopathological groups were drawn on to build a classifier intended to discriminate distant-metastatic papillary thyroid cancer patients. TCRdb called clones again from the PCR reads with MiXCR. The V and J calls come from TCRdb's annotation, not from the publication. The repertoire has fewer than 40,000 clones, 15% of them found once; the top ten carry 15% to 20%. The V end lost 5 bases, the J end lost 11 bases, and 21 bases lay between the germline ends. The CDR3 is 14 residues long. Germline CDR1 reads SGHAT; CDR2 reads FQNNGV. This clone was counted many times. Its antigen is still unknown. All patients were untreated before thyroid surgery.

The receptor was isolated from a male donor with papillary thyroid cancer or a benign thyroid nodule (not recorded which). Some clones in this sample may be carry-over from other donors' samples. The sequenced sample consisted of blood. This sequence joins TRBV11-2 and TRBJ1-1; D may be TRBD1 (5 bases). In DNA, the CDR3 is TGTGCCAGCAGCCGCGGGGCGGCGTCCCTGCGGGCTTTCTTT. Translated, it gives CASSRGAASLRAFF.